This entry lists 8 T cell receptor beta chains sequenced from one sample in a study of regulatory T cells in long-lasting Graves disease. Arm-PCR with iRepertoire HTBI primers amplified the CDR3 regions for these TCR beta libraries. TCRdb independently ran MiXCR on the multiplex PCR reads; one entry per CDR3 protein. Here the sample spans 300,000 to 500,000 distinct CDR3 sequences, less than 25% being singletons. The time point denotes: persistent/refractory GD, antithyroid drugs over 5 years with positive TRAb. The authors made the TCR library using RNA they extracted from PBMCs. The sample in question was peripheral blood mononuclear cells (PBMCs), obtained when the disease was refractory, from a patient treated with antithyroid drugs. Source of these receptors: a female donor with Graves disease.

This clonotype appeared a few times. This chain links TRBV20-1 with TRBJ2-5; 12 bases match TRBD1. The CDR3 loop spans 15 amino acids. The J segment lost 4 bases and the V segment lost 5 bases, leaving 8 bases of the junction unmatched. The germline gives CDR1 DFQATT, CDR2 SNEGSKA (reference sequence). The CDR3 DNA sequence: TGCAGTGCTCGTCCGGGACAGGGGGCCGGAGAGACCCAGTACTTC. Amino acids: CSARPGQGAGETQYF.

The CDR3 sequence: CAWSVRGGLTGNTIYF. CDR3 coding DNA: TGTGCCTGGAGTGTACGAGGGGGTCTCACTGGAAACACCATATATTTT. This chain uses TRBV30 with TRBJ1-3; D may be TRBD1 (6 bases). CDR1 is GTSNPN, CDR2 SVGIG, per germline (reference sequence). V was shortened by 0 bases and J by 2 bases, with 14 bases between the two germline ends. The CDR3 totals 16 residues.

The V call is TRBV10-3, the J call TRBJ2-5; maybe TRBD2 (5 bases). The V gene's germline CDR1 is ENHRY and CDR2 SYGVKD. V was trimmed by 7 bases and J by 5 bases, leaving 17 bases between them. The CDR3 sequence is 14 residues long. This chain's CDR3 is CAITSTYLGETQYF. The CDR3 nucleotides read TGTGCCATCACTAGCACTTACCTGGGGGAGACCCAGTACTTC.

This chain joins TRBV6-9 and TRBJ1-5; D call uncertain. In germline, CDR1 is MNHGY, CDR2 SVAAGI. Trimming removed 3 bases at V and 6 bases at J, with 9 bases between. CDR3 length: 13 residues. CDR3 in amino acids: CASSYSKSQPQHF. The CDR3 DNA follows: TGTGCCAGCAGTTACTCGAAGAGTCAGCCCCAGCATTTT.

This clonotype was seen more than once but under ten times. The chain carries TRBV7-2 and TRBJ2-5, with D possibly being TRBD2 (7 bases). The CDR3 runs to 15 residues. CDR1 and CDR2 from the germline V gene are SGHTA and FQGNSA. The germline V and J ends were trimmed by 2 bases and 4 bases, with 14 bases remaining between them. CDR3 DNA sequence: TGTGCCAGCAGCTTATTAGGGGGGGGCGCAGAGACCCAGTACTTC. Translating it yields CASSLLGGGAETQYF.

This clonotype was detected ten times or more. CDR3 amino acids: CASSLGQGPDTGELFF. The CDR3 DNA follows: TGTGCCAGCAGCTTGGGTCAGGGCCCTGACACCGGGGAGCTGTTTTTT. The chain combines TRBV11-2 with TRBJ2-2, with D maybe TRBD1 (5 bases). CDR1 is SGHAT, CDR2 FQNNGV, per germline. This CDR3 is built from 16 residues. Trimming left V 3 bases short and J 3 bases short, with 14 bases between.

V is TRBV6-1 and J is TRBJ1-3; D might be TRBD1 (6 bases). Trimming stripped 9 bases from V and 1 base from J, with 16 bases between. CDR1 MNHNS and CDR2 SASEGT come from the germline V gene. The CDR3 runs 15 residues. Here the CDR3 DNA reads TGTGCCAGGCCGTTTGACAGGAAATCTGGAAACACCATATATTTT. This encodes CARPFDRKSGNTIYF.

This clonotype showed up many times. As DNA, the CDR3 is TGTGCCAGCAGTTTTTTGAGGTCGGCGAACACCGGGGAGCTGTTTTTT. This sequence encodes CASSFLRSANTGELFF. This chain links TRBV28 with TRBJ2-2; no clear D. CDR1 is MDHEN and CDR2 is SYDVKM in the germline V gene. The ends were cut back, 3 bases at V and 0 bases at J, with 11 bases in the middle. This CDR3 spans 16 amino acids.